Below, one TCR beta chain is given with its context. This clone's antigen is unknown. Nothing much larger sits one base from this clone, and base qualities are not available. Peripheral blood CD8+ and CD4+ T cells from healthy donors, Susac syndrome patients and multiple sclerosis patients were profiled by high-throughput TCR beta sequencing. The multiple sclerosis controls were treatment-naive patients whose relapsing-remitting disease, either stable or active, fulfilled the revised McDonald criteria. Bulk CD8+ and CD4+ T cells were purified magnetically by negative isolation, whereas CD8+ TEMRA cells were enriched by FACS. Blood was collected in EDTA tubes and processed within 24 hours, with PBMCs isolated through density gradient centrifugation. PBMCs intended for TCR sequencing were cryopreserved in liquid nitrogen and thawed later in a water bath at 37 degrees C. Purity of sorted or isolated CD4+, CD8+ and CD8+ TEMRA cells was at least 90%.

At the junction V is shortened by 10 bases and J by 2 bases, with 13 bases in between. Per the germline V gene, SNHLY is the CDR1 and FYNNEI is the CDR2. The CDR3 runs 13 amino acids, cysteine and phenylalanine included. Just the 39-base CDR3 DNA is kept, in frame starting at base 1. RNA was extracted using the RNeasy kit, and roughly 0.5 to 1 ug of the RNA was reverse transcribed with random hexamers. The immunoSEQ multiplex PCR assay, which covers 54 Vbeta and 13 Jbeta segments, was used to amplify TCR beta CDR3 regions. Bias from PCR amplification was corrected by using a synthetic template baseline for primer optimization and for computational correction. Regarding the original processing steps: Reads were assigned to V, D and J genes according to IMGT and analyzed in immunoSEQ Analyzer, with only productive sequences retained. To calculate clonality, Shannon entropy was normalized by log2 of the number of productive unique sequences and then subtracted from one. For each patient and control, public and private clones were evaluated among the 100 most prevalent clones. Clones were defined as Susac-specific when absent from the healthy and MS cohorts, from roughly 1,000 published viral clones and from other ImmuneACCESS disease sequences. TCRdb applied fastp at Q25 and MiXCR to the public reads, then kept only in-frame beta chains. Identical CDR3 protein sequences are pooled into one entry, listed with their most common genes and DNA. TCRdb, rather than the study authors, made the V and J calls. Present in this sample are 150,000 to 200,000 distinct CDR3 sequences, around 94% of which were seen just once. The top ten hold about 0.09% of the sample.

This sample is part of a study of CD8 T cells in Susac syndrome (dated by TCRdb to about 2019). A note on the overall study: The study used repertoire sequencing to test whether antigen drove CD8+ T cell activation and differentiation in Susac syndrome. Summary of the overall study and its limitations: The TCR sequencing and HLA analysis was acknowledged to have included a relatively small number of individuals.

The TCR sequence derives from a human donor with multiple sclerosis. Here the chain combines TRBV2 and TRBJ2-3; confidence is insufficient to name the D gene. Sequencing used CD4+ T cells from PBMCs. The CDR3 protein: CATNRPFTDTQYF. The sequence in DNA is TGTGCCACCAACCGGCCCTTCACAGATACGCAGTATTTT.